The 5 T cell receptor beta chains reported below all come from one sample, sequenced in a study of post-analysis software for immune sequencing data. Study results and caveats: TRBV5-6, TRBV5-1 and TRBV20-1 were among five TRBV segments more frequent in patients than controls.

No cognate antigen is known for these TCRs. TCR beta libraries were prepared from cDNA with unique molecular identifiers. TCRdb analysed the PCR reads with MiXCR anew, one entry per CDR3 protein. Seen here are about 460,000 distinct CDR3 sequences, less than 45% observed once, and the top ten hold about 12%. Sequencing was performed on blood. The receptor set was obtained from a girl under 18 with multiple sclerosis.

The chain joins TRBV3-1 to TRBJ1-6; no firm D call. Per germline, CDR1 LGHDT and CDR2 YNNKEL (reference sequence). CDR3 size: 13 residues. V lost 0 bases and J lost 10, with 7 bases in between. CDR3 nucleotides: TGTGCCAGCAGCCAAGACAGAGGATCACCCCTCCACTTT. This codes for CASSQDRGSPLHF.

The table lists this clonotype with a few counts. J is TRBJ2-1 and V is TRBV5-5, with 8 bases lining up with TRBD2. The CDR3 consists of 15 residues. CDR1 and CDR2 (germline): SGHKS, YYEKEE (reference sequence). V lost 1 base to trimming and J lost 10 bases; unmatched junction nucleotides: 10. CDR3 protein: CASSLQLAVGLEQFF. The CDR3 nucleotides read TGTGCCAGCAGCTTGCAACTAGCGGTCGGCTTGGAGCAGTTCTTC. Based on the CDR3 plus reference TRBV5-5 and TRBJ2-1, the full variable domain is DAGVTQSPTHLIKTRGQQVTLRCSPISGHKSVSWYQQVLGQGPQFIFQYYEKEERGRGNFPDRFSARQFPNYSSELNVNALLLGDSALYLCASSLQLAVGLEQFFGPGTRLTVL.

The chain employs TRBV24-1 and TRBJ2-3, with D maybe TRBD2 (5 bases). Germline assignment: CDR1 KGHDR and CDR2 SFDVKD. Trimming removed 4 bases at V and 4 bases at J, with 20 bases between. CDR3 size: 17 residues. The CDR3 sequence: CATSETRGRVSPDTQYF. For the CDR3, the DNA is TGTGCCACCAGTGAAACCAGAGGGCGGGTCTCCCCAGATACGCAGTATTTT.

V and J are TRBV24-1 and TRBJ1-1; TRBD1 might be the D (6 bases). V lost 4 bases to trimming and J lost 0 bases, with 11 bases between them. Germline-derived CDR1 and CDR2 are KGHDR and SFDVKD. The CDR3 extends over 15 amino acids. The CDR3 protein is CATSESGTMNTEAFF. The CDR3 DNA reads TGTGCCACCAGTGAATCCGGGACAATGAACACTGAAGCTTTCTTT.

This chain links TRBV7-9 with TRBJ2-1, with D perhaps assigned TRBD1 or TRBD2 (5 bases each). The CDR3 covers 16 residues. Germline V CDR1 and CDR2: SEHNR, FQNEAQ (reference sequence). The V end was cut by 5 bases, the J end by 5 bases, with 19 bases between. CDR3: CASSPRGGAANNEQFF. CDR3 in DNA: TGTGCCAGCAGCCCCCGTGGGGGAGCGGCTAACAATGAGCAGTTCTTC. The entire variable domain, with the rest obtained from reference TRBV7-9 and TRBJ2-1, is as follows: DTGVSQNPRHKITKRGQNVTFRCDPISEHNRLYWYRQTLGQGPEFLTYFQNEAQLEKSRLLSDRFSAERPKGSFSTLEIQRTEQGDSAMYLCASSPRGGAANNEQFFGPGTRLTVL.